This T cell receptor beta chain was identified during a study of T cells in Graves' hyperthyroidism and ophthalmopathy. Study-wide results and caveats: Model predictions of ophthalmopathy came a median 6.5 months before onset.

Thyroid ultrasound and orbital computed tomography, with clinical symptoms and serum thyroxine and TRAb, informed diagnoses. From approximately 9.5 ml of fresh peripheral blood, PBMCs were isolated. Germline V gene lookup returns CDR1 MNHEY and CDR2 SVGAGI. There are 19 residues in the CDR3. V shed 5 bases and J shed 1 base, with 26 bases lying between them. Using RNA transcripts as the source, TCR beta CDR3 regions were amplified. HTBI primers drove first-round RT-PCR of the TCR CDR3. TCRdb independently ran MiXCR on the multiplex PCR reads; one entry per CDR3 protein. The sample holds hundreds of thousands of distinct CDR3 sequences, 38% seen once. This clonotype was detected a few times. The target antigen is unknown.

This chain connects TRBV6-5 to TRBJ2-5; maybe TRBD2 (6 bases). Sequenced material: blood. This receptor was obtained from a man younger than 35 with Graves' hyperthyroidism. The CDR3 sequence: CASSDELAMGYLPQETQYF. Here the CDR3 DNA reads TGTGCCAGCAGTGATGAACTAGCAATGGGATATCTACCCCAAGAGACCCAGTACTTC.